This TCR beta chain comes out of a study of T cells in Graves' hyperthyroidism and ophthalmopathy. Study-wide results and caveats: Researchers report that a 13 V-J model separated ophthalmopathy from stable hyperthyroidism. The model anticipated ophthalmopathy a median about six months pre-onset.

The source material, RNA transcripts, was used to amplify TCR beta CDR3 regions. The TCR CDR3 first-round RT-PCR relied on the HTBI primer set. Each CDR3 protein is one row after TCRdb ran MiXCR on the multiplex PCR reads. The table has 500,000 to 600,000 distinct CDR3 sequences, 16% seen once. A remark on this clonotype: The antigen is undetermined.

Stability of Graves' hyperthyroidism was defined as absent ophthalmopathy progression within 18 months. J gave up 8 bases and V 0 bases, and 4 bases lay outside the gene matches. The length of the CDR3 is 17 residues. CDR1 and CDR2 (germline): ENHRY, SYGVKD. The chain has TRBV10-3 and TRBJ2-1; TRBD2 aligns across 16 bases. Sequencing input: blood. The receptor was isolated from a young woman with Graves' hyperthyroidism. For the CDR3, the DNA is TGTGCCATCAGTGAGTCGGGACTAGCGGGAGGGAAGGATGAGCAGTTCTTC. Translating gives CAISESGLAGGKDEQFF.